This T cell receptor (beta chain) comes out of a study of neurological immune-mediated disorders. Germline CDR1 is SGHKS and CDR2 is YYEKEE (reference sequence). Trimming took 0 bases from V and 2 from J; bases not matched to a gene: 3. The CDR3 consists of 16 residues. TCRdb reanalysed the 5' RACE reads using MiXCR and keeps one entry per CDR3 protein. The data contain 71,000 or so distinct CDR3 sequences, less than 5.5% of them singletons. This clonotype appeared many times. Sequencing was performed on PBMCs. The chain uses TRBV5-5 and TRBJ2-2; 8 positions match TRBD2. This TCR was sampled from a woman aged 30 to 39 with multiple sclerosis. The CDR3 loop reads CASSLEAGVNTGELFF. CDR3 nucleotide sequence: TGTGCCAGCAGCTTGGAAGCGGGAGTTAACACCGGGGAGCTGTTTTTT.